Following are 5 T cell receptor beta chains from one sample sequenced in a study of neurological immune-mediated disorders. TCRdb reanalysed the 5' RACE reads using MiXCR and keeps one entry per CDR3 protein. The table lists tens of thousands of distinct CDR3 sequences, around 3.6% of them singletons, with approximately 2.9% in the top ten. Material: PBMCs. These receptor sequences come from a woman aged 45-65 years with multiple sclerosis.

Many counts were recorded for this clonotype. J is TRBJ1-5 and V is TRBV2, with D perhaps matching TRBD1 (5 bases). The CDR3 runs to 16 residues. The V end was cut by 3 bases, the J end by 2 bases, with 14 bases between. Germline CDR1 reads SNHLY; CDR2 reads FYNNEI. Here the CDR3 DNA reads TGTGCCAGCAGTGAGGGGGACCCCTGGGGCAATCAGCCCCAGCATTTT. It codes for CASSEGDPWGNQPQHF.

This clonotype was detected many times. The chain is built from TRBV7-9 and TRBJ2-1; the match to TRBD2 covers 10 bases. The CDR3 covers 15 residues. The trim removed 5 bases at V and 6 bases at J, leaving 7 bases unmatched. Germline V gene data show CDR1 as SEHNR and CDR2 as FQNEAQ (reference sequence). The CDR3 loop reads CASSRLAGSRNEQFF. DNA for the CDR3: TGTGCCAGCAGCCGACTAGCGGGTTCTCGCAATGAGCAGTTCTTC.

This clonotype has just a few counts. A much larger clone differs by one base, so this may be a read error. The chain recombines TRBV7-9 with TRBJ2-3; D not certain. Trimming left V 3 bases short and J 4 bases short, with 11 bases between. The germline V gene encodes CDR1 SEHNR and CDR2 FQNEAQ (reference sequence). The CDR3 consists of 14 residues. The CDR3 spells CASSFGNSADTQYF. For the CDR3, the DNA is TGTGCCAGCAGCTTTGGTAACAGCGCAGATACGCAGTATTTT.

In its sample, this clonotype was seen many times. The rearrangement links TRBV15 to TRBJ1-2; 8 nucleotides match TRBD1. The germline CDR1 and CDR2 sequences are LNHNV and YYDKDF (reference sequence). Trimming removed 4 bases from V and 1 base from J; junction bases left unmatched: 5. The length of the CDR3 is 15 residues. DNA for the CDR3: TGTGCCACCAGCATAGACAGGGGCCTTAACTATGGCTACACCTTC. Its translation: CATSIDRGLNYGYTF. Together with reference TRBV15 and TRBJ1-2, the CDR3 gives the full variable domain: DAMVIQNPRYQVTQFGKPVTLSCSQTLNHNVMYWYQQKSSQAPKLLFHYYDKDFNNEADTPDNFQSRRPNTSFCFLDIRSPGLGDTAMYLCATSIDRGLNYGYTFGSGTRLTVV.

Of note for this clonotype: A much larger clone lies one base from this, so it may be a read error. The chain uses TRBV10-3 and TRBJ1-1; 8 positions match TRBD1. CDR3 length: 12 amino acids. The germline gives CDR1 ENHRY, CDR2 SYGVKD. In DNA form, the CDR3 reads TGTGACAGTACAGACAGGGGCACTGAAGCTTTCTTT. It specifies CDSTDRGTEAFF.